This T cell receptor (beta chain) was documented in a study of vaccination effects on CD4 cells after COVID-19. The wider study: Samples gathered post-vaccine arrived a median of 72 days past the second dose.

Generated by immunoSEQ multiplex PCR, the TCRdb table keeps only in-frame clones and is missing some. The data contain roughly 68,000 clones, around 70% of them singletons. Worth noting for this clone: Its antigen is not known.

With the ViraFEST assay, the study expanded antigen-specific CD4+ T cells using viral peptide pools, then sequenced them. When ten to eleven days of culture had elapsed, CD4+ T cells were isolated. Of the BNT162b2 and mRNA-1273 vaccines, participants received two doses of one or the other. J was trimmed by 1 base and V by 3 bases; bases with no gene match: 9. Germline values: CDR1 SGHRS, CDR2 YFSETQ. The CDR3 consists of 18 residues. The sample was CD4+ T cells from PBMCs cultured with HCoV-229E spike peptides, taken after COVID-19 vaccination. The chain has TRBV5-1 and TRBJ2-2; 10 bases agree with TRBD2. This sequence was found in a human donor who received a COVID-19 vaccine. CDR3 residues: CASSSTLAGAMNTGELFF. The CDR3 DNA follows: TGCGCCAGCAGCTCAACTCTAGCGGGGGCCATGAACACCGGGGAGCTGTTTTTT.